The rows below give T cell receptor beta chains drawn from one sample of a study of blood T cell repertoires in COVID-19. Method: immunoSEQ multiplex PCR; TCRdb's copy keeps in-frame clones and lacks some. The sample yields just under 80,000 clones, 88% seen once. Sequenced input: peripheral blood. These receptors were collected from a human donor in a cohort sampled during active COVID-19. Each CDR3 is given with its conserved first and last residue.

CDR3 | J | V
CASSANREGYGYTF | TRBJ1-2 | TRBV5-1
CASSLVGTSGSGETQYF | TRBJ2-5 | TRBV7-2
CASSLSLPRRGQGSPLHF | TRBJ1-6 | TRBV27
CASSLDGGRNTGELFF | TRBJ2-2 | TRBV5-8
CASSIRSDNTEAFF | TRBJ1-1 | TRBV19
CASTFGGLAGAGGTGELFF | TRBJ2-2 | TRBV19
CATSGTTPYNEQFF | TRBJ2-1 | TRBV19
CASSLLGRSEQYF | TRBJ2-7 | TRBV7-2
CASSEVEKDEQFF | TRBJ2-1 | TRBV6-1
CASSRRQGNYEQYF | TRBJ2-7 | TRBV5-4
CASSADGTGSEKLFF | TRBJ1-4 | TRBV5-6
CASSPPDRVENIQYF | TRBJ2-4 | TRBV7-2
CASSSNAQRGGNEQFF | TRBJ2-1 | TRBV11-2
CASSPRQGDSNEQFF | TRBJ2-1 | TRBV5-1
CASSGDRGNTEAFF | TRBJ1-1 | TRBV2
CASSLLAGDIGELFF | TRBJ2-2 | TRBV14
CATSRDPTGGSGYTF | TRBJ1-2 | TRBV15
CASSSPGTSGKGQYF | TRBJ2-7 | TRBV7-2
CASSLYRGGNRASPLHF | TRBJ1-6 | TRBV28
CASEASGANVLTF | TRBJ2-6 | TRBV12-5
CASRGDRFGASTDTQYF | TRBJ2-3 | TRBV11-3
CASSQARTTGTYGYTF | TRBJ1-2 | TRBV4-2
CASSPPVNSYEQYF | TRBJ2-7 | TRBV3-1/TRBV3-2
CASSQGVSPLHF | TRBJ1-6 | TRBV12-3/TRBV12-4
CASSLLAPVASGGTYEQYF | TRBJ2-7 | TRBV13
CASSTDSGSGEQYF | TRBJ2-7 | TRBV19
CASSLGLAGGEQYF | TRBJ2-7 | TRBV5-1
CASSQLKGAGTDTQYF | TRBJ2-3 | TRBV14
CAISRDRTTNTIYF | TRBJ1-3 | TRBV10-3
CASSIGTEGTDTQYF | TRBJ2-3 | TRBV19
CAISAGRDEQFF | TRBJ2-1 | TRBV10-3
CASRKDRGLEPQHF | TRBJ1-5 | TRBV2
CASQAGGEKLFF | TRBJ1-4 | TRBV6-5
CASSRQGIEQYF | TRBJ2-7 | TRBV12-3/TRBV12-4
CASSPSGGASYEQYF | TRBJ2-7 | TRBV18
CASSIGQTITYEQYF | TRBJ2-7 | TRBV5-1
CASRSTGGSATTDTQYF | TRBJ2-3 | TRBV11-2
CASRPSGGYEQYF | TRBJ2-7 | TRBV7-9
CASSSPGGTAFF | TRBJ1-1 | TRBV27